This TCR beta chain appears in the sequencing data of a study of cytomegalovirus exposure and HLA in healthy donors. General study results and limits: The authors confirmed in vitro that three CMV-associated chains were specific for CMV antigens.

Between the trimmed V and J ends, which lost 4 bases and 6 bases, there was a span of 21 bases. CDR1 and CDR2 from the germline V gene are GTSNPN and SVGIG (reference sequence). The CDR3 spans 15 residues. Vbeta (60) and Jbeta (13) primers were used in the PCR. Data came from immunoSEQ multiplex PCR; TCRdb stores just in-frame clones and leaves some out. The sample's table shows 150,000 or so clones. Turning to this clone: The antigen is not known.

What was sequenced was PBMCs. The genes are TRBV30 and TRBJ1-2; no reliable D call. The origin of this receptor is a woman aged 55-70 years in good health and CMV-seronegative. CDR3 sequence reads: CAWNPGQATIDGYTF. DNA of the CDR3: TGTGCCTGGAACCCGGGTCAAGCCACTATAGATGGCTACACCTTC.